The sequence of this TCR beta chain was determined in a study of T cell responses to AZD1222 COVID-19 vaccine. The study's findings and limits: Donors, mostly white British, included more females; clonal diversity was possibly underestimated.

Assay: immunoSEQ multiplex PCR; the TCRdb copy retains only in-frame clones and omits some. The sample carries under 200,000 clones, about 89% recorded once. Details on this clone: Its antigen is currently unknown.

V lost 3 bases to trimming and J lost 3 bases, with 9 bases between them. The CDR3 is made up of 13 amino acids. The germline CDR1 and CDR2 sequences are KGHSH and LQKENI. V is TRBV18 and J is TRBJ2-7; no clear D. Sample: peripheral blood, taken on day 0 of AZD1222 vaccination. This receptor was obtained from an adult in good health. CDR3 coding DNA: TGTGCCAGCTCACCCCAGAATTTCTACGAGCAGTACTTC. Translation gives CASSPQNFYEQYF.